The text below deals with one T cell receptor (beta chain). The data derive from a study of T cell responses to AZD1222 COVID-19 vaccine. The CDR3 extends over 15 amino acids. Germline loops: CDR1 SGHRS, CDR2 YFSETQ. Between the trimmed V and J ends, which lost 2 bases and 5 bases, there was a span of 13 bases. Profiling relied on immunoSEQ multiplex PCR, and the TCRdb table lists in-frame clones only, not all of them. The sample has 120,000 to 150,000 clones, roughly 91% seen once. The TCR was taken from an adult who received the AZD1222 COVID-19 vaccine. Specimen: peripheral blood, collected 28 days after the second AZD1222 dose. The chain joins TRBV5-1 to TRBJ2-2; D uncertain. The CDR3 region is CASSFGAAETGELFF. For the CDR3, the DNA is TGCGCCAGCAGCTTCGGCGCGGCGGAGACCGGGGAGCTGTTTTTT. Full variable domain (remainder filled in from reference TRBV5-1 and TRBJ2-2): KAGVTQTPRYLIKTRGQQVTLSCSPISGHRSVSWYQQTPGQGLQFLFEYFSETQRNKGNFPGRFSGRQFSNSRSEMNVSTLELGDSALYLCASSFGAAETGELFFGEGSRLTVL.